This record looks at one TCR beta chain sequence and its context. Antigen specificity is unknown. The data originate from a study of T cell responses to AZD1222 COVID-19 vaccine. Some clones are missing from TCRdb's copy, which holds only in-frame ones; the method was immunoSEQ multiplex PCR. Among 150,000 or so clones, approximately 93% were seen once, and the ten largest hold about 0.9%. Looked up from germline, CDR1 is SGDLS and CDR2 is YYNGEE. The CDR3 totals 13 residues. The V gene end was trimmed by 4 bases and the J gene end by 3 bases; junction bases not matched to a gene: 3. General observations from the study: Spike was spanned by vaccine-associated CD4 TCRs, with dominance at 160-218 and 743-854. Close to half of all spike-specific TCRs reportedly target regions of the variants that are unmutated. Donors in the cohort were predominantly white British and more often female, and clonal diversity was possibly underestimated.

The source was peripheral blood, collected on day 0 of AZD1222 vaccination. The source is an adult in good health. The V gene is TRBV9, the J gene TRBJ1-1; 7 bases are a match to TRBD1. As DNA, the CDR3 is TGTGCCAGCAGCTGGGGACAGTACACTGAAGCTTTCTTT. Translation gives CASSWGQYTEAFF. Full variable domain (outside the CDR3, taken from reference TRBV9 and TRBJ1-1): DSGVTQTPKHLITATGQRVTLRCSPRSGDLSVYWYQQSLDQGLQFLIQYYNGEERAKGNILERFSAQQFPDLHSELNLSSLELGDSALYFCASSWGQYTEAFFGQGTRLTVV.